Listed here is a single TCR beta chain. No antigen is known for it. Compared with germline, one end of the junction differs, possibly owing to a read error. Germline CDR1 reads MNHEY; CDR2 reads SMNVEV (reference sequence). The CDR3 contains 16 residues. The repertoire was sequenced with immunoSEQ multiplex PCR; TCRdb's copy has only in-frame clones and lacks some. The sample yields more than 500,000 clones, approximately 95% seen once. This record belongs to a study of shared clonotypes between healthy human individuals. General study results and limits: Some naive CD4 clonotypes, around 5%, turned up in common across a few donors.

Naive CD8 cells lacked CD45RO and underwent positive selection for CCR7, leaving out terminally differentiated effector memory CD45RA+ cells. Every donor, a Caucasian adult, lived in Nashville, Tennessee. This TCR came from a young woman in good health. Sequenced sample: naive CD8+ T cells sorted from blood. The genes are TRBV27 and TRBJ2-2; D is unclear. CDR3 DNA: TGTGCCAGCTCCACCCCCCCCAGCGCGAACGCCGGGGAGCTGTTTTTT. Its protein product is CASSTPPSANAGELFF.